What follows are 23 T cell receptor beta chains derived from one specimen sequenced in a study of cytotoxic CD8 clonotypes in ibrutinib-treated CLL. Some clones are missing from TCRdb's copy, which holds only in-frame ones; the method was immunoSEQ multiplex PCR. The data show 110,000 or so clones, more than 55% seen once. The specimen was PBMCs, collected after 24 months of ibrutinib treatment. These receptor sequences come from a human donor with chronic lymphocytic leukemia.

This rearrangement joins TRBV10-2 to TRBJ2-7; 11 bases fit TRBD1. CDR1 is WSHSY, CDR2 SAAADI, per germline. The CDR3 covers 13 residues. With V trimmed by 8 bases and J by 3 bases, 3 bases remained unmatched. CDR3 nucleotides: TGCGCCAGCGCCGGGACAGGGGGCTACGAGCAGTACTTC. Protein product: CASAGTGGYEQYF.

The sample holds one count of this clone. The chain employs TRBV5-1 and TRBJ2-3, with D tentatively TRBD2 (6 bases). Trimming cost V 0 bases and J 4 bases, with 12 bases left between them. CDR3 size: 15 residues. Germline loops: CDR1 SGHRS, CDR2 YFSETQ. CDR3 amino acids: CASSLGSREADTQYF. The CDR3 coding sequence is TGCGCCAGCAGCTTGGGAAGCAGGGAGGCAGATACGCAGTATTTT.

CDR3 sequence: CASSEEGNSNQPQHF. DNA for the CDR3: TGTGCCAGCAGTGAAGAGGGGAATAGCAATCAGCCCCAGCATTTT. The V and J genes are TRBV2 and TRBJ1-5; tentative D call: TRBD1 (5 bases). Trimming removed 1 base at V and 0 bases at J, with 7 bases between. There are 15 residues in the CDR3. Looked up from germline, CDR1 is SNHLY and CDR2 is FYNNEI. Using reference TRBV2 and TRBJ1-5 for the parts outside the CDR3, the full variable domain is EPEVTQTPSHQVTQMGQEVILRCVPISNHLYFYWYRQILGQKVEFLVSFYNNEISEKSEIFDDQFSVERPDGSNFTLKIRSTKLEDSAMYFCASSEEGNSNQPQHFGDGTRLSIL.

The chain uses TRBV28 and TRBJ1-1, with 9 bases identical to TRBD1. CDR1 is MDHEN, CDR2 SYDVKM, per germline. V shed 6 bases, J shed 4 bases, and the junction held 3 bases outside the gene matches. The CDR3 is 13 amino acids. The chain's CDR3 is CASRLTGGTEAFF. CDR3 nucleotides: TGTGCCAGCAGGTTGACAGGGGGCACTGAAGCTTTCTTT.

This clone was seen only a few times. This chain connects TRBV30 to TRBJ1-6; no definite D call. V was cut by 4 bases and J by 5 bases, with 15 bases left in between. Germline CDR1 reads GTSNPN; CDR2 reads SVGIG (reference sequence). The CDR3 extends over 15 amino acids. This CDR3 reads CAWTEDDKDNSPLHF. The CDR3, as DNA: TGTGCCTGGACGGAGGACGATAAGGATAATTCACCCCTCCACTTT. Variable domain in full (rest from reference TRBV30 and TRBJ1-6): SQTIHQWPATLVQPVGSPLSLECTVEGTSNPNLYWYRQAAGRGLQLLFYSVGIGQISSEVPQNLSASRPQDRQFILSSKKLLLSDSGFYLCAWTEDDKDNSPLHFGNGTRLTVT.

V is TRBV5-6 and J is TRBJ1-1; D not certain. This CDR3 comprises 15 residues. Germline V gives CDR1 SGHDT, CDR2 YYEEEE. Trimming stripped 4 bases from V and 4 bases from J, with 17 bases between. The DNA for the CDR3 is TGTGCCAGCAGCGAGACCACTGGATTTGGCACTGAAGCTTTCTTT. Encoded protein: CASSETTGFGTEAFF.

The genes are TRBV19 and TRBJ2-1; the D is unclear. This CDR3 region has 15 residues. The germline V and J ends were trimmed by 7 bases and 0 bases, with 13 bases remaining between them. Germline-derived CDR1 and CDR2 are LNHDA and SQIVND (reference sequence). CDR3 bases: TGTGCCAGTACCCCAGGAGAAAGCTCCTACAATGAGCAGTTCTTC. Translated: CASTPGESSYNEQFF.

The chain links TRBV27 to TRBJ2-7; possibly TRBD1 for D (7 bases). Germline V gene sequence: CDR1 MNHEY, CDR2 SMNVEV (reference sequence). This CDR3 has 14 amino acids. Trimming pared 5 bases from V and 3 bases from J, leaving 14 bases between. DNA for the CDR3: TGTGCCAGCAGTCTGAGTCAGGGGGGCTACGAGCAGTACTTC. It is translated as CASSLSQGGYEQYF.

The chain carries TRBV7-2 and TRBJ1-5; TRBD1 might be the D (5 bases). Germline V gene data show CDR1 as SGHTA and CDR2 as FQGNSA. V lost 2 bases and J lost 1, with 9 bases in between. The CDR3 has 15 residues. The CDR3 nucleotides are TGTGCCAGCAGCTTACCTCAGGGAAGCAATCAGCCCCAGCATTTT. It is translated as CASSLPQGSNQPQHF.

J is TRBJ2-3 and V is TRBV5-1, with D perhaps matching TRBD1 (6 bases). The CDR3 length is 14 residues. Trimming shortened V by 5 bases and J by 4 bases, and 14 bases separated the two germline ends. The germline CDR1 and CDR2 sequences are SGHRS and YFSETQ. DNA for the CDR3: TGCGCCAGCAGTCTACAGGGTGCATCAGATACGCAGTATTTT. This sequence encodes CASSLQGASDTQYF.

The rearrangement joins TRBV30 to TRBJ1-1; TRBD1 matches at 8 bases. V was pared by 8 bases and J by 4 bases, with 6 bases of the junction left unmatched. The CDR3 is 12 residues long. Germline CDR1 reads GTSNPN; CDR2 reads SVGIG (reference sequence). The CDR3 protein is CAQHRGSTEAFF. The CDR3 DNA is TGTGCCCAACACAGGGGGTCCACTGAAGCTTTCTTT.

The chain has TRBV5-1 and TRBJ1-3; maybe TRBD1 (6 bases). Between the trimmed V and J ends, which lost 4 bases and 1 base, there was a span of 15 bases. CDR1 and CDR2 from the germline V gene are SGHRS and YFSETQ. CDR3 length equals 16 residues. The CDR3 sequence: CASSRQAWGSGNTIYF. The CDR3 DNA sequence: TGCGCCAGCAGCCGACAGGCTTGGGGATCTGGAAACACCATATATTTT. The complete variable domain, with remaining parts taken from reference TRBV5-1 and TRBJ1-3, reads KAGVTQTPRYLIKTRGQQVTLSCSPISGHRSVSWYQQTPGQGLQFLFEYFSETQRNKGNFPGRFSGRQFSNSRSEMNVSTLELGDSALYLCASSRQAWGSGNTIYFGEGSWLTVV.

The chain employs TRBV19 and TRBJ1-4, with a weak D call TRBD1 (5 bases). The ends were cut back, 3 bases at V and 5 bases at J, with 13 bases in the middle. The CDR3 sequence is 15 residues long. Looked up from germline, CDR1 is LNHDA and CDR2 is SQIVND (reference sequence). This chain's CDR3 is CASSIPGRKNEKLFF. In DNA form, the CDR3 reads TGTGCCAGTAGTATTCCGGGACGGAAGAATGAAAAACTGTTTTTT.

Only a few counts were recorded for this clone. The junction shows a germline mismatch at one end, possibly a read error. This chain connects TRBV28 to TRBJ1-1, with 7 nucleotides matching TRBD1. Looked up from germline, CDR1 is MDHEN and CDR2 is SYDVKM. CDR3 length: 12 amino acids. CDR3 amino acids: CASSFSTGRSNF. The CDR3 bases are TGTGCCAGCAGTTTTTCGACAGGGCGGTCCAACTTT.

The rearrangement links TRBV19 to TRBJ1-5; maybe TRBD1 (5 bases). The V end lost 5 bases, the J end lost 2 bases, and 16 bases lay between the germline ends. This CDR3 comprises 16 residues. Germline lookup yields CDR1 LNHDA and CDR2 SQIVND (reference sequence). This CDR3 reads CASSRVPGVGNQPQHF. CDR3 nucleotide sequence: TGTGCCAGTAGTCGGGTGCCGGGGGTCGGCAATCAGCCCCAGCATTTT.

The J gene is TRBJ1-5, the V gene TRBV4-1; unclear D gene. The CDR3 extends over 16 amino acids. Trimming pared 0 bases from V and 2 bases from J, leaving 11 bases between. Germline loops: CDR1 MGHRA, CDR2 YSYEKL. The CDR3 bases are TGCGCCAGCAGCCAAGAGGCCGGGGTTGGCAATCAGCCCCAGCATTTT. Translated, it gives CASSQEAGVGNQPQHF.

Remarks on this clone: The sample has other DNA sequences that encode this CDR3 too. The genes are TRBV5-1 and TRBJ2-5; D may be TRBD1 (6 bases). V dropped 4 bases and J dropped 0 bases, with 7 bases sitting between them. CDR3 length equals 13 residues. The V gene's germline CDR1 is SGHRS and CDR2 YFSETQ. The CDR3 loop reads CASSRTDQETQYF. The CDR3, as DNA: TGCGCCAGCAGCAGGACAGACCAAGAGACCCAGTACTTC.

A few counts support this clone. V gene TRBV6-6 combines with J gene TRBJ1-2; TRBD1 might be the D (5 bases). CDR1 is MNHNY and CDR2 is SVGAGI in the germline V gene (reference sequence). V was pared by 6 bases and J by 4 bases, with 12 bases between. CDR3 size: 13 residues. CDR3 DNA sequence: TGTGCCAGCAGAGCTTACGGGGGCTATGGCTACACCTTC. Protein product: CASRAYGGYGYTF.

The genes are TRBV5-1 and TRBJ1-1; unclear D gene. V was cut by 0 bases and J by 1 base, with 7 bases left in between. There are 14 residues in the CDR3. CDR1 and CDR2 from the germline V gene are SGHRS and YFSETQ. In nucleotides, the CDR3 is TGCGCCAGCAGCTTGGGGGGTCCGAACACTGAAGCTTTCTTT. This codes for CASSLGGPNTEAFF. The variable domain in full, completed from reference TRBV5-1 and TRBJ1-1, reads KAGVTQTPRYLIKTRGQQVTLSCSPISGHRSVSWYQQTPGQGLQFLFEYFSETQRNKGNFPGRFSGRQFSNSRSEMNVSTLELGDSALYLCASSLGGPNTEAFFGQGTRLTVV.

The V gene is TRBV7-6, the J gene TRBJ2-5, with a tentative D call TRBD1 (5 bases). Germline CDR1 and CDR2: SGHVS and FNYEAQ. V lost 0 bases and J lost 4, with 12 bases in between. The CDR3 consists of 15 residues. CDR3 sequence reads: CASSLAQGRVETQYF. DNA for the CDR3: TGTGCCAGCAGCTTAGCGCAGGGCAGGGTAGAGACCCAGTACTTC.

The chain recombines TRBV6-5 with TRBJ1-2; TRBD1 is a possible D gene (6 bases). CDR1 and CDR2 (germline): MNHEY, SVGAGI. This CDR3 has 15 residues. Between the trimmed V and J ends, which lost 6 bases and 0 bases, there was a span of 14 bases. For the CDR3, the DNA is TGTGCCAGCAGCCAACAGGGTCGAGCTAACTATGGCTACACCTTC. Amino acid sequence: CASSQQGRANYGYTF.

The chain is built from TRBV7-2 and TRBJ2-7; D is possibly TRBD2 (5 bases). Germline assignment: CDR1 SGHTA and CDR2 FQGNSA. This CDR3 has 13 residues. The V end lost 2 bases, the J end lost 4 bases, and 9 bases lay between the germline ends. CDR3 region: CASSLNRGYEQYF. The CDR3 DNA reads as TGTGCCAGCAGCTTAAACAGAGGGTACGAGCAGTACTTC.

The chain combines TRBV25-1 with TRBJ2-3; 11 bases are shared with TRBD2. The CDR3 is 15 residues long. Trimming cost V 6 bases and J 5 bases; bases outside gene matches: 7. The V gene's germline CDR1 is MGHDK and CDR2 SYGVNS. The CDR3 DNA sequence: TGTGCCAGCAGACCCGGGACTAGCGGTCTAGATACGCAGTATTTT. This sequence encodes CASRPGTSGLDTQYF.